This T cell receptor beta chain was obtained from a study of cytomegalovirus exposure and HLA in healthy donors. Study summary: Counted in an early data release were approximately 85 million unique TCRs from HLA-typed donors. Study-level results: A later analysis by the authors found several of the most significant clusters apparently linked to common viral pathogens. Among donors in an Asian-associated ancestry cluster, a later analysis reportedly found fewer N-insertions than the approximately 700-donor mean.

As concerns this clone: Its antigen remains unidentified.

Amplification used 60 Vbeta primers and 13 Jbeta primers. Profiled with immunoSEQ multiplex PCR; TCRdb holds only in-frame clones, not every one. The sample shows about 150,000 clones, roughly 73% of them seen only once. Looked up from germline, CDR1 is SGHRS and CDR2 is YFSETQ. V lost 0 bases, J lost 4 bases, and 14 bases lay in between. The CDR3 runs 15 residues. What was sequenced was PBMCs. The chain combines TRBV5-1 with TRBJ2-7; D is possibly TRBD2 (6 bases). The TCR was taken from a young woman in good health and CMV-seronegative. The CDR3 protein is CASSLEPGGEYEQYV. CDR3 in DNA: TGCGCCAGCAGCTTGGAACCCGGCGGGGAATACGAGCAGTACGTC.